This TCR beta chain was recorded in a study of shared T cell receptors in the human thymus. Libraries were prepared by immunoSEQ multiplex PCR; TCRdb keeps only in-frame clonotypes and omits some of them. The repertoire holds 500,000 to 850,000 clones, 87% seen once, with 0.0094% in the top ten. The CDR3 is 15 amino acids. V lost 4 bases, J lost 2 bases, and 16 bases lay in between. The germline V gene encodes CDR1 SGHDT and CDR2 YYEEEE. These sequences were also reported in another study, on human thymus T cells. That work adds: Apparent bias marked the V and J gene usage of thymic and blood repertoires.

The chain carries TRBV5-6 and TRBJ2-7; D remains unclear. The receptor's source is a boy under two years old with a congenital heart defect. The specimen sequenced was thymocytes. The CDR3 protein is CASSPRIAGAYEQYF. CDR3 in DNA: TGTGCCAGCAGCCCCCGGATAGCCGGAGCCTACGAGCAGTACTTC.